Each of the 14 T cell receptor beta chains below was sequenced from the same sample in a study of T cells after yellow fever vaccination. TCRdb itself ran the 5' RACE reads through MiXCR, one entry per CDR3 protein. The table shows around 300,000 distinct CDR3 sequences, with approximately 4.5% occurring only once. The specimen comprised PBMCs, sampled 15 days after the yellow fever booster vaccination. These TCRs come from a man between 18 and 35 years old who received the YFV17D yellow fever vaccine.

This clonotype was seen at least ten times. This CDR3 reads CASSLAGTGRATLSYEQYV. The CDR3 DNA reads TGTGCCAGCAGCTTAGCAGGGACAGGGAGGGCAACACTATCCTACGAGCAGTACGTC. The V and J genes are TRBV7-2 and TRBJ2-7; 9 nucleotides agree with TRBD1. The V gene end was trimmed by 0 bases and the J gene end by 1 base; junction bases not matched to a gene: 13. Germline loops: CDR1 SGHTA, CDR2 FQGNSA. This CDR3 contains 19 residues.

This clonotype was counted ten times or more. The chain carries TRBV3-2 and TRBJ1-1; the D call of TRBD1 is as the table states it, not checked on the DNA. TRBV3-2 is a known pseudogene. This CDR3 comprises 16 residues. CDR3 amino acids: CASSQDTGRTNTEAFF. CDR3 in DNA: TGTGCCAGCAGCCAAGATACAGGGAGAACGAACACTGAAGCTTTCTTT.

The table lists this clonotype with a few counts. The J gene is TRBJ2-7, the V gene TRBV4-1, with D perhaps TRBD2 (5 bases). V was trimmed by 0 bases and J by 1 base, leaving 13 bases between them. There are 16 residues in the CDR3. Germline-derived CDR1 and CDR2 are MGHRA and YSYEKL. The CDR3 DNA follows: TGCGCCAGCAGCCAAGATTTCGCTAGCTCTTCCTACGAGCAGTACTTC. It translates to CASSQDFASSSYEQYF.

This chain connects TRBV4-3 to TRBJ1-2; 10 bases match TRBD1. The CDR3 has 16 residues. The V gene's germline CDR1 is LGHNA and CDR2 YSLEER. V gave up 3 bases and J gave up 7 bases; unmatched junction bases: 11. The CDR3 bases are TGCGCCAGCAGCCAGGCTGGGACAGGGGCGAGGGGTGGCTACACCTTC. It translates to CASSQAGTGARGGYTF.

This clonotype was found many times. The chain couples TRBV2 to TRBJ2-7; TRBD2 might be the D (5 bases). Germline V gene lookup returns CDR1 SNHLY and CDR2 FYNNEI. V dropped 4 bases and J dropped 10 bases, with 11 bases sitting between them. The CDR3 is made up of 11 amino acids. In DNA form, the CDR3 reads TGTGCCAGCAGTGTGCTAGCCTTTCAGTACGTC. Protein product: CASSVLAFQYV.

This clonotype came up many times. The V gene is TRBV7-9, the J gene TRBJ2-1; 9 bases match TRBD2. Germline V gene data show CDR1 as SEHNR and CDR2 as FQNEAQ (reference sequence). The CDR3 spans 14 residues. Trimming cost V 6 bases and J 6 bases; bases outside gene matches: 6. The CDR3 nucleotides are TGTGCCAGCAGAGAGCGGGGGGCGTCCAATGAGCAGTTCTTC. It yields the protein CASRERGASNEQFF.

Remarks on this clonotype: This may be a read error, as it is one base from a much larger clone. The chain is built from TRBV7-3 and TRBJ2-5; no reliable D call. The CDR3 has 10 residues. Per the germline V gene, CDR1 is SGHTA and CDR2 is FQGTGA. The CDR3 bases are TGTGCCAGCAGCTTGAAGACCAAGTACTTC. Protein product: CASSLKTKYF.

This clonotype was seen a few times. CDR3 in amino acids: CSAGGRALEQYV. CDR3 coding DNA: TGCAGTGCTGGGGGGAGAGCTCTTGAGCAGTACGTC. The rearrangement uses TRBV20-1 and TRBJ2-7, with D possibly matching TRBD2 (6 bases). The V gene lost 5 bases and the J gene lost 7 bases, with 15 bases spanning the gap. CDR1 is DFQATT and CDR2 is SNEGSKA in the germline V gene (reference sequence). This CDR3 spans 12 amino acids.

This clonotype was detected ten times or more. The chain employs TRBV7-2 and TRBJ2-3; TRBD2 might be the D (5 bases). Germline CDR1 is SGHTA and CDR2 is FQGNSA. The CDR3 is made up of 14 amino acids. V shed 1 base and J shed 7 bases, with 12 bases lying between them. The CDR3 DNA sequence: TGTGCCAGCAGCTTAGGGTCTTGGGAGTATACGCAGTATTTT. It codes for CASSLGSWEYTQYF.

The CDR3 nucleotides are TGTGCCAGCAAGACTAGCGGGGGGGCCCCCGGGGAGCTGTTTTTT. Translating it yields CASKTSGGAPGELFF. This sequence joins TRBV7-8 and TRBJ2-2, with 14 bases that match TRBD2. V lost 7 bases, J lost 6 bases, and 4 bases stayed unmatched. The CDR3 length is 15 residues. Germline lookup yields CDR1 SGHVS and CDR2 FQNEAQ.

This clonotype occurred many times. This rearrangement joins TRBV7-2 to TRBJ2-2; D might be TRBD1 (5 bases). Germline CDR1 SGHTA, CDR2 FQGNSA. Trimming stripped 10 bases from V and 4 bases from J, with 16 bases between. CDR3 length: 14 residues. The chain's CDR3 is CAIRDSPGTGELFF. CDR3 DNA: TGTGCCATCCGAGACAGCCCCGGCACCGGGGAGCTGTTTTTT.

In its sample, this clonotype was seen a few times. The rearrangement joins TRBV2 to TRBJ2-2; 7 positions match TRBD1. Germline trimming cut 2 bases from V and 3 bases from J; bases unmatched to any gene: 3. The CDR3 runs 15 residues. Germline V lookup: CDR1 SNHLY, CDR2 FYNNEI. DNA for the CDR3: TGTGCCAGCAGTGAAATCGGGACAGACACCGGGGAGCTGTTTTTT. Its protein product is CASSEIGTDTGELFF. The full variable domain, in which reference TRBV2 and TRBJ2-2 provide the parts outside the CDR3, is EPEVTQTPSHQVTQMGQEVILRCVPISNHLYFYWYRQILGQKVEFLVSFYNNEISEKSEIFDDQFSVERPDGSNFTLKIRSTKLEDSAMYFCASSEIGTDTGELFFGEGSRLTVL.

This clonotype has ten or more counts. This CDR3 is CSANRVGELFF. The DNA for the CDR3 is TGCAGTGCTAATAGGGTAGGGGAGCTGTTTTTT. The gene calls are TRBV20-1 and TRBJ2-2; D gene ambiguous. Trimming pared 4 bases from V and 8 bases from J, leaving 8 bases between. Germline lookup yields CDR1 DFQATT and CDR2 SNEGSKA (reference sequence). This CDR3 has 11 residues.

This clonotype was detected ten times or more. The chain employs TRBV7-2 and TRBJ2-3; a weak D match, TRBD2 (6 bases). Germline V lookup: CDR1 SGHTA, CDR2 FQGNSA. V lost 7 bases to trimming and J lost 9 bases, with 20 bases between them. This CDR3 spans 14 amino acids. The CDR3 protein is CASTGYGGAATQYF. Here the CDR3 DNA reads TGTGCCAGCACCGGTTACGGCGGGGCCGCAACGCAGTATTTT.